A selection of T cell receptor beta chains follows, all from one sample in a study of blood T cell repertoires in COVID-19. The repertoire was sequenced with immunoSEQ multiplex PCR; TCRdb's copy has only in-frame clones and lacks some. The table has more than 100,000 clones, about four fifths seen once. Sequenced sample: peripheral blood. These receptors originate from a woman in her 70s with acute or convalescent COVID-19. CDR3s include the opening cysteine and the closing phenylalanine or tryptophan. The D gene is left open where the match is weak. Some rows mark clone size as missing; the rest say once, few, many or name a class of expanded clone.

d_call | j_call | v_call | clone_size | cdr3_aa | cdr3_nt
TRBD2 | TRBJ2-3 | TRBV24-1 | . | CATSSGGPDTQYF | TGTGCCACCAGTAGCGGGGGGCCAGATACGCAGTATTTT
. | TRBJ1-6 | TRBV6-1 | . | CASSESSVYNSPLHF | TGTGCCAGCAGTGAATCCTCCGTATATAATTCACCCCTCCACTTT
TRBD2 | TRBJ2-1 | TRBV7-9 | . | CASSFSTSGEQFF | TGTGCCAGCAGCTTTTCGACTAGCGGGGAGCAGTTCTTC
TRBD1 | TRBJ1-2 | TRBV18 | . | CASSRQGDYGYTF | TGTGCCAGCTCCCGACAGGGTGACTATGGCTACACCTTC
. | TRBJ1-5 | TRBV27 | once | CASSLVQGGNQPQHF | TGTGCCAGCAGTCTCGTCCAGGGCGGCAATCAGCCCCAGCATTTT
TRBD1 | TRBJ2-2 | TRBV7-9 | . | CASSRQGNTGELFF | TGTGCCAGCAGTCGACAGGGGAACACCGGGGAGCTGTTTTTT
TRBD1 | TRBJ2-5 | TRBV18 | . | CASSLKTGWETQYF | TGTGCCAGCTCACTTAAGACAGGGTGGGAGACCCAGTACTTC
. | TRBJ1-5 | TRBV6-4 | . | CASSLTDDGNQPQHF | TGTGCCAGCAGTCTCACAGATGATGGCAATCAGCCCCAGCATTTT
. | TRBJ2-1 | TRBV5-6 | . | CASRARGGGEQFF | TGTGCCAGCAGGGCACGGGGTGGCGGTGAGCAGTTCTTC
. | TRBJ1-2 | TRBV3-1/TRBV3-2 | . | CASSHYRDGYGYTF | TGTGCCAGCAGCCACTACAGGGACGGTTATGGCTACACCTTC